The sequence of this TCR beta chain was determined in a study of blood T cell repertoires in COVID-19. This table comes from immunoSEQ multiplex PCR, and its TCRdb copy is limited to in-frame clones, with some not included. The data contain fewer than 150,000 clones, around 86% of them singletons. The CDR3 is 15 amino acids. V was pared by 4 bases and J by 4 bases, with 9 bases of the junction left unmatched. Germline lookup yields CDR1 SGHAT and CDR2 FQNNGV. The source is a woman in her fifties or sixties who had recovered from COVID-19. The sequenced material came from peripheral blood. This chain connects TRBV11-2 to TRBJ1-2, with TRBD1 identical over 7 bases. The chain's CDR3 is CASSSGATGPYGYTF. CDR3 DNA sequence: TGTGCCAGCAGCTCCGGGGCGACAGGGCCCTATGGCTACACCTTC.